Listed here are 10 T cell receptor beta chains from one sample, sequenced in a study of T cell responses to AZD1222 COVID-19 vaccine. The assay was immunoSEQ multiplex PCR, and TCRdb's table has in-frame clones only and misses some. This sample yields some 96,000 clones, of which more than 70% are seen a single time; roughly 3% belongs to the top ten. This specimen consisted of peripheral blood, obtained on day 0 of AZD1222 vaccination. These TCRs come from an adult in good health.

This clone was counted a few times. The chain employs TRBV5-1 and TRBJ2-5; no reliable D call. V lost 2 bases and J 4 bases, leaving 12 bases between the germline ends. Germline CDR1 SGHRS, CDR2 YFSETQ. The CDR3 extends over 14 amino acids. CDR3 sequence: CASSFTTQRETQYF. The DNA of the CDR3 is TGCGCCAGCAGCTTCACGACCCAACGAGAGACCCAGTACTTC.

The rearrangement links TRBV24-1 to TRBJ2-3, with TRBD2 matching 14 bases. CDR1 and CDR2 from the germline V gene are KGHDR and SFDVKD. Germline trimming cut 5 bases from V and 10 bases from J; bases unmatched to any gene: 7. This CDR3 has 15 residues. The CDR3 region has the DNA TGTGCCACCAGTGGACTAGCGGGGGGGCCCCCCTCGCAGTATTTT. It encodes CATSGLAGGPPSQYF.

The chain employs TRBV10-3 and TRBJ1-2; maybe TRBD1 (5 bases). The CDR3 is 13 amino acids. V lost 2 bases and J lost 5, with 9 bases in between. Germline values: CDR1 ENHRY, CDR2 SYGVKD. The CDR3 nucleotides read TGTGCCATCAGTGAGGACAGATCTTATGGCTACACCTTC. Residues: CAISEDRSYGYTF.

Only one count was recorded for this clone. J is TRBJ2-1 and V is TRBV3-1 (or the pseudogene TRBV3-2); 7 nucleotides align to TRBD1. Trimming removed 10 bases from V and 2 bases from J; junction bases left unmatched: 5. This CDR3 spans 13 amino acids. Per the germline V gene, CDR1 is LGHDT and CDR2 is YNNKEL (reference sequence). This chain's CDR3 is CATRDRPYNEQFF. CDR3 DNA: TGTGCCACCCGGGACAGACCCTACAATGAGCAGTTCTTC.

The chain is built from TRBV20-1 and TRBJ1-1; D possibly corresponds to TRBD1 (5 bases). Between the trimmed V and J ends, which lost 4 bases and 7 bases, there was a span of 10 bases. Looked up from germline, CDR1 is DFQATT and CDR2 is SNEGSKA (reference sequence). The CDR3 extends over 11 amino acids. The CDR3 DNA sequence: TGCAGTGCTACCGGACAAGTTGAAGCTTTCTTT. This gives the protein CSATGQVEAFF.

The rearrangement links TRBV5-5 to TRBJ1-6, with 8 bases matching TRBD1. Germline values: CDR1 SGHKS, CDR2 YYEKEE (reference sequence). V lost 2 bases, J lost 0 bases, and 7 bases stayed unmatched. The CDR3 is made up of 18 amino acids. The CDR3 loop is CASSFYRDRSSYNSPLHF. CDR3 bases: TGTGCCAGCAGCTTTTACCGGGACAGGAGCTCCTATAATTCACCCCTCCACTTT.

The CDR3 coding sequence is TGTGCCAGCAGCCCCTCGGGGGTAATAAGAACTGAAGCTTTCTTT. This gives the protein CASSPSGVIRTEAFF. The V gene is TRBV7-2, the J gene TRBJ1-1, with D possibly TRBD1 on 5 matching bases. The CDR3 is 15 residues long. Germline V lookup: CDR1 SGHTA, CDR2 FQGNSA. V dropped 5 bases and J dropped 5 bases, with 18 bases sitting between them.

Only a few counts were recorded for this clone. The V gene is TRBV18, the J gene TRBJ1-5; 7 positions match TRBD1. V lost 3 bases to trimming and J lost 6 bases; unmatched junction nucleotides: 2. CDR1 is KGHSH and CDR2 is LQKENI in the germline V gene. CDR3 size: 13 residues. The CDR3 DNA reads as TGTGCCAGCTCACCTAGGGGGCTTCAGCCCCAGCATTTT. Translation gives CASSPRGLQPQHF.

The chain recombines TRBV10-3 with TRBJ2-7; 7 bases line up with TRBD2. V lost 2 bases to trimming and J lost 3 bases; unmatched junction nucleotides: 1. This CDR3 spans 13 amino acids. Germline V gene data show CDR1 as ENHRY and CDR2 as SYGVKD. The CDR3, as DNA: TGTGCCATCAGTGAGCGGGGGGTCTACGAGCAGTACTTC. Its translation: CAISERGVYEQYF.

The CDR3: CASSPGSTGNTIYF. For the CDR3, the DNA is TGTGCCAGCAGCCCAGGGAGCACTGGAAACACCATATATTTT. The chain links TRBV7-3 to TRBJ1-3; the D gene is possibly TRBD1 (5 bases). The CDR3 spans 14 residues. V dropped 5 bases and J dropped 2 bases, with 10 bases sitting between them. Germline lookup yields CDR1 SGHTA and CDR2 FQGTGA.